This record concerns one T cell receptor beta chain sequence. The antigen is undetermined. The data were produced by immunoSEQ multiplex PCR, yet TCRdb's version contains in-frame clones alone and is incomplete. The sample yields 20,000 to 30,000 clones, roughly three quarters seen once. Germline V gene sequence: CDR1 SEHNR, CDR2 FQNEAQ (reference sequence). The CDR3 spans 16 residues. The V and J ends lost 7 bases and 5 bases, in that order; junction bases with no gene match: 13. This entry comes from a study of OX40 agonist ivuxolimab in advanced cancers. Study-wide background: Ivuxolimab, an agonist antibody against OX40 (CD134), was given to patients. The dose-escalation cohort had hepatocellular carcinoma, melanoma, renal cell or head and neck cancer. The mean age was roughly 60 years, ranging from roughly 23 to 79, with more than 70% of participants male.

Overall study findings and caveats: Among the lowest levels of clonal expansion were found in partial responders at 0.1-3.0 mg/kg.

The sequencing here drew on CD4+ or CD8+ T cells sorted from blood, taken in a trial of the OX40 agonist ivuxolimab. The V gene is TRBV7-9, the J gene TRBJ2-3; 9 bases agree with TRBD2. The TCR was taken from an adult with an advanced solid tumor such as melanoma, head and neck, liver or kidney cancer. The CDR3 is CASTDPSGEPQDTQYF. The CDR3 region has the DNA TGTGCCAGCACCGACCCTAGCGGGGAGCCCCAAGATACGCAGTATTTT.